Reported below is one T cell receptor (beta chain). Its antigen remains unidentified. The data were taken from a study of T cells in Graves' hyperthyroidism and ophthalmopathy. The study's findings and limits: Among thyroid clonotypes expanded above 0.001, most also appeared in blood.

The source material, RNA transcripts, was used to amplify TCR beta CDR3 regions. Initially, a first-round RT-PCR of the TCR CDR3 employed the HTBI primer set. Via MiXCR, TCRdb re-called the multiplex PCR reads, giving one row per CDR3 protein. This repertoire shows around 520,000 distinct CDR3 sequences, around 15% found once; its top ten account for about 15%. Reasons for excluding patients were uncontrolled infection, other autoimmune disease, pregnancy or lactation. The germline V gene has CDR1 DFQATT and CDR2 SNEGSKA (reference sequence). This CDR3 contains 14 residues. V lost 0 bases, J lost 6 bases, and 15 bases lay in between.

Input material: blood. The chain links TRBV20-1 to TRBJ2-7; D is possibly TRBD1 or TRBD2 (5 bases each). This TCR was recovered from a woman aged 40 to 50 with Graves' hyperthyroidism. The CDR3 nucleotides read TGCAGTGCTAGAGAGGGGGTAGGGTTCCGCGAGCAGTACTTC. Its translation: CSAREGVGFREQYF.